This T cell receptor (beta chain) was profiled in a study of blood T cell repertoires in COVID-19. Assay: immunoSEQ multiplex PCR; the TCRdb copy retains only in-frame clones and omits some. The sample holds some 200,000 clones, about nine tenths seen once. Before being deemed recovered, Cohort 3 donors had two negative PCRs, clearance, or symptom resolution. Trimming took off 2 bases at V and 2 bases at J, with 10 bases between the two ends. The length of the CDR3 is 14 residues. Germline V gene data show CDR1 as MNHEY and CDR2 as SVGAGI. Sequenced material: PBMCs or T cells enriched from blood (not recorded which). This receptor was taken from a woman aged 18 to 35 who had recovered from COVID-19. The chain employs TRBV6-5 and TRBJ2-7, with D uncertain. CDR3 region: CASSYSTVTYEQYF. For the CDR3, the DNA is TGTGCCAGCAGTTACAGTACTGTTACCTACGAGCAGTACTTC.